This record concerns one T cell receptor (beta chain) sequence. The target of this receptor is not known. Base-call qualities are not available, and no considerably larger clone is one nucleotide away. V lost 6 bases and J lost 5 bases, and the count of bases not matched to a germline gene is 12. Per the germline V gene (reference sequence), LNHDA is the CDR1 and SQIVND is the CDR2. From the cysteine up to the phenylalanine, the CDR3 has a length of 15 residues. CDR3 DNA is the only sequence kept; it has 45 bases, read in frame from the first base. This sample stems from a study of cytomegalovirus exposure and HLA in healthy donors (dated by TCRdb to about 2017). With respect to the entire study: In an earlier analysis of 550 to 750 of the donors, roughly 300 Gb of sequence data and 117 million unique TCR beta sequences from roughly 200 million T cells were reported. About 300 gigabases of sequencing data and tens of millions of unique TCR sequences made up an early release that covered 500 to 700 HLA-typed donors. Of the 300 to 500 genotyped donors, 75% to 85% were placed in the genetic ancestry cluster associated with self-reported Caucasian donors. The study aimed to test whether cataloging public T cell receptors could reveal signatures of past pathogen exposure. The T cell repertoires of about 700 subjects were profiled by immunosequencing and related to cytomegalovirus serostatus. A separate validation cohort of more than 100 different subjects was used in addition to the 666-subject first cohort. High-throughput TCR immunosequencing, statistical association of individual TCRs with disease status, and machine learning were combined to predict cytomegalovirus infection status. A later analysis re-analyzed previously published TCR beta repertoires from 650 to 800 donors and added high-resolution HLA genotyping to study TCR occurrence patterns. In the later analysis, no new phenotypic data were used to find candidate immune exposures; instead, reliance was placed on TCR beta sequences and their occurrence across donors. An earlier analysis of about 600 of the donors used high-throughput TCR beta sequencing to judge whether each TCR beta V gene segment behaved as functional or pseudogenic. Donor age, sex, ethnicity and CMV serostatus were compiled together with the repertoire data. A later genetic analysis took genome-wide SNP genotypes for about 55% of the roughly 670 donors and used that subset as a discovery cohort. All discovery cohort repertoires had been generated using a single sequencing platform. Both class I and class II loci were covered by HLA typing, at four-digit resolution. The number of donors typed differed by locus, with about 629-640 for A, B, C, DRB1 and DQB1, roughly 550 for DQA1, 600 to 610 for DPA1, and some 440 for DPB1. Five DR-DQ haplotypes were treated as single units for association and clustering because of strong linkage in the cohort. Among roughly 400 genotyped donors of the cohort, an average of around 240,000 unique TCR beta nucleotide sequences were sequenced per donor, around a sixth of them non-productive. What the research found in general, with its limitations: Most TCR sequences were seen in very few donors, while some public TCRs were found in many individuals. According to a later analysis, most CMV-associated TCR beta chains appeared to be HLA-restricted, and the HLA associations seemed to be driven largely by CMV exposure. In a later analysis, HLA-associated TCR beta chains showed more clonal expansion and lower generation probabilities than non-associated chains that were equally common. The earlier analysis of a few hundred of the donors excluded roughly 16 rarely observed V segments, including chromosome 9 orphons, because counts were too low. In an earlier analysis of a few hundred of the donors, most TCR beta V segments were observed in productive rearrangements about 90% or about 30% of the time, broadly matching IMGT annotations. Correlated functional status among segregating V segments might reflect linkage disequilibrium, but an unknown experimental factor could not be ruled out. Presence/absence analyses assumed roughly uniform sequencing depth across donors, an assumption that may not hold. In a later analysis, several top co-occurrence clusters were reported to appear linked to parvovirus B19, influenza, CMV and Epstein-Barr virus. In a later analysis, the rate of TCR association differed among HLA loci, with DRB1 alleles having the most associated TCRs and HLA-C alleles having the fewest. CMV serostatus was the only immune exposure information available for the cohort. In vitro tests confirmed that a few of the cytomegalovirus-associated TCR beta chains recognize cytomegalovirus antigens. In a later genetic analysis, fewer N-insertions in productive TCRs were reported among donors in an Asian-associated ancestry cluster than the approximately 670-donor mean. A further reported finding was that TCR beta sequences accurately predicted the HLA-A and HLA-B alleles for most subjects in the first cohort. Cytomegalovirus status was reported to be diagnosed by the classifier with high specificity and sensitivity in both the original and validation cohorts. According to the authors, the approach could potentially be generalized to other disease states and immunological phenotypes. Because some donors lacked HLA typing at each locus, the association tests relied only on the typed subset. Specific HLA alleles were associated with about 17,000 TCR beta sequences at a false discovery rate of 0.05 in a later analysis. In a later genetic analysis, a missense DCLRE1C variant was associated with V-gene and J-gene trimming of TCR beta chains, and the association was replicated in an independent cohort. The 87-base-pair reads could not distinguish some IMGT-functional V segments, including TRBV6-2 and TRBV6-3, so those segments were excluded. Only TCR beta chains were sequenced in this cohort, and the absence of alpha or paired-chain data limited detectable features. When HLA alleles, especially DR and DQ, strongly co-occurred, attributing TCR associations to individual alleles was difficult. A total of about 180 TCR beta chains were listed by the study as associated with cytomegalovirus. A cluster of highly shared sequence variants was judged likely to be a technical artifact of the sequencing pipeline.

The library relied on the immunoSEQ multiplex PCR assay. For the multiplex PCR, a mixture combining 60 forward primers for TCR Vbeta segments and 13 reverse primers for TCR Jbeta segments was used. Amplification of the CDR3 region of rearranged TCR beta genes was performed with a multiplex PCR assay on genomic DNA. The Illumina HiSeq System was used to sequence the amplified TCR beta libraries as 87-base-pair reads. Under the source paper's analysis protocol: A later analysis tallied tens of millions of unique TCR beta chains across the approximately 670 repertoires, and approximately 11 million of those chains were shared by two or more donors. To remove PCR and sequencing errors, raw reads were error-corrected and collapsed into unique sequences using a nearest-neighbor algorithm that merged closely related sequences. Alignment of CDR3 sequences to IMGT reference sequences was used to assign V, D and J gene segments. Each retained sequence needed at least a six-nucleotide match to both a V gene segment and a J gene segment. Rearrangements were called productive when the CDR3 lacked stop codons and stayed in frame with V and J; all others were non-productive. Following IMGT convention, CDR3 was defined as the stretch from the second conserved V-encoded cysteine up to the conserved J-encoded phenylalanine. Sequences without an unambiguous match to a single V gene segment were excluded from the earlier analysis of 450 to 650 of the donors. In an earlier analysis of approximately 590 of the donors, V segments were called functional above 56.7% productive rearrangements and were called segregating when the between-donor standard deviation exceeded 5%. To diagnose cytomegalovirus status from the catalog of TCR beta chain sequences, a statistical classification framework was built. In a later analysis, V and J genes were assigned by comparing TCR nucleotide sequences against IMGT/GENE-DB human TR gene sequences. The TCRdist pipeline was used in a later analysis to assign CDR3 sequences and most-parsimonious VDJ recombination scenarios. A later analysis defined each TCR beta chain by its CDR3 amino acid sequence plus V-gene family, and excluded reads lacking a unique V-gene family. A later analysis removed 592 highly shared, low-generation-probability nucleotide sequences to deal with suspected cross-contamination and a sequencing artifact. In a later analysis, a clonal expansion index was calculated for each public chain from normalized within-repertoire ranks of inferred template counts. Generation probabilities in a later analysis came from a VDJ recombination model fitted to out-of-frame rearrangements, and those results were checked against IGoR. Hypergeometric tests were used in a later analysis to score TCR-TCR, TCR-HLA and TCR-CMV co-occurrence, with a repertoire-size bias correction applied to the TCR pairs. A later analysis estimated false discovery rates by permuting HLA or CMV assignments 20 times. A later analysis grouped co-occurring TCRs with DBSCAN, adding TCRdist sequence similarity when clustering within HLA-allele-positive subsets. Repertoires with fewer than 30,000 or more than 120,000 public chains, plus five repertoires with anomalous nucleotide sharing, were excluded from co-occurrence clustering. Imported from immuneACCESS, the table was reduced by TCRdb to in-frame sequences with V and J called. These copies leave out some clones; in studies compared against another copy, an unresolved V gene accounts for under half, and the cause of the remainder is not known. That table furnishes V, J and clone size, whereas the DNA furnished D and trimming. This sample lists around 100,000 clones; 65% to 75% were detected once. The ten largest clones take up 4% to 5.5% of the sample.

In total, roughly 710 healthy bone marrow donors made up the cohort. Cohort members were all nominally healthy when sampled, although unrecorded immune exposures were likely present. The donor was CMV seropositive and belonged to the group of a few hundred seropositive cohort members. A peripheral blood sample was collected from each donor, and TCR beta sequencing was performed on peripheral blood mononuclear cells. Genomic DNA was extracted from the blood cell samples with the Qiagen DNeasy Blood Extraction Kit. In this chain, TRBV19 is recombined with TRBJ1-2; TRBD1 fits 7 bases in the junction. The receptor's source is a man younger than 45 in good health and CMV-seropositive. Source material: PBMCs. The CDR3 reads CASSIDRGPGYGYTF. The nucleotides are TGTGCCAGTAGCATCGATAGGGGGCCAGGGTATGGCTACACCTTC.